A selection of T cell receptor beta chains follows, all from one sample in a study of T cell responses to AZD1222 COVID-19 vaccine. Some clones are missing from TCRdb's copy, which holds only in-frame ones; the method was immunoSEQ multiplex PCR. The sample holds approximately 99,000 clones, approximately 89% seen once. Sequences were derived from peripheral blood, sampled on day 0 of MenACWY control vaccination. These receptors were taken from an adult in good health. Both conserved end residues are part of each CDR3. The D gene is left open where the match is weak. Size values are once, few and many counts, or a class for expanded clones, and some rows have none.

CDR3nt: TGTGCCAGCAGCGGCGGGACTAGCGGGATGAACAATGAGCAGTTCTTC
CDR3aa: CASSGGTSGMNNEQFF
abundance: once
d_gene: TRBD2
j_gene: TRBJ2-1
v_gene: TRBV7-9
len: 16

CDR3nt: TGTGCCACCAGTGATTTTGAGGGGCGTGTCATTGGGGCCAACGTCCTGACTTTC
CDR3aa: CATSDFEGRVIGANVLTF
abundance: .
d_gene: .
j_gene: TRBJ2-6
v_gene: TRBV24-1
len: 18

CDR3nt: TGTGCCAGCAGTCGGACAGGGTTGACTGAAGCTTTCTTT
CDR3aa: CASSRTGLTEAFF
abundance: once
d_gene: TRBD1
j_gene: TRBJ1-1
v_gene: TRBV12-3/TRBV12-4
len: 13

CDR3nt: TGTGCCAGCAGTGAAGGGACAGGGGGCCGACAGCCCCAGCATTTT
CDR3aa: CASSEGTGGRQPQHF
abundance: .
d_gene: TRBD1
j_gene: TRBJ1-5
v_gene: TRBV2
len: 15

CDR3nt: TGTGCCAGCAGACAGAACTCCTATAATTCACCCCTCCACTTT
CDR3aa: CASRQNSYNSPLHF
abundance: .
d_gene: .
j_gene: TRBJ1-6
v_gene: TRBV25-1
len: 14

CDR3nt: TGTGCCAGCAGGTTCTTGAGGGATACGCAGTATTTT
CDR3aa: CASRFLRDTQYF
abundance: .
d_gene: .
j_gene: TRBJ2-3
v_gene: TRBV2
len: 12

CDR3nt: TGTGCCAGCAGCCCCGGGACAGGGAAACCTGGGGCCAACGTCCTGACTTTC
CDR3aa: CASSPGTGKPGANVLTF
abundance: .
d_gene: TRBD1
j_gene: TRBJ2-6
v_gene: TRBV28
len: 17

CDR3nt: TGTGCCAGCAGCTTATCCCTGGATGGCTACACCTTC
CDR3aa: CASSLSLDGYTF
abundance: .
d_gene: .
j_gene: TRBJ1-2
v_gene: TRBV7-9
len: 12

CDR3nt: TGTGCCAGCTCGGTGCGGGGGGCCGCCGCGGAGCAGTTCTTC
CDR3aa: CASSVRGAAAEQFF
abundance: .
d_gene: TRBD2
j_gene: TRBJ2-1
v_gene: TRBV25-1
len: 14

CDR3nt: TGCGCCAGCAGCCTCCTGTCCGGAGGAGGGGGCAGCAATCAGCCCCAGCATTTT
CDR3aa: CASSLLSGGGGSNQPQHF
abundance: .
d_gene: TRBD1
j_gene: TRBJ1-5
v_gene: TRBV4-1
len: 18

CDR3nt: TGTGCCAGCAGTCTCGGGACAGCAAAACAGTTCTTC
CDR3aa: CASSLGTAKQFF
abundance: .
d_gene: TRBD1
j_gene: TRBJ2-1
v_gene: TRBV6-5
len: 12

CDR3nt: TGTGCCACCAGTGATTTCGTACTAGCGGGGTACAATGAGCAGTTCTTC
CDR3aa: CATSDFVLAGYNEQFF
abundance: .
d_gene: TRBD2
j_gene: TRBJ2-1
v_gene: TRBV24-1
len: 16

CDR3nt: TGCAGCGTTGGGGTGGGGATGAACACTGAAGCTTTCTTT
CDR3aa: CSVGVGMNTEAFF
abundance: .
d_gene: .
j_gene: TRBJ1-1
v_gene: TRBV29-1
len: 13

CDR3nt: TGTGCCAGCAGCCAGTGGAGGGGGCAAGAGACCCAGTACTTC
CDR3aa: CASSQWRGQETQYF
abundance: .
d_gene: .
j_gene: TRBJ2-5
v_gene: TRBV7-9
len: 14

CDR3nt: TGTGCCACCAGTGACCCCGGGACTAGCACAGATACGCAGTATTTT
CDR3aa: CATSDPGTSTDTQYF
abundance: .
d_gene: .
j_gene: TRBJ2-3
v_gene: TRBV24-1
len: 15

CDR3nt: TGTGCCAGCAGCATGACTAGCGGGGGAGCCTACGAGCAGTACTTC
CDR3aa: CASSMTSGGAYEQYF
abundance: .
d_gene: .
j_gene: TRBJ2-7
v_gene: TRBV21-1
len: 15

CDR3nt: TGTGCCAGCAGCGGGGCCACAGGGGGCTGGGAAACTGAAGCTTTCTTT
CDR3aa: CASSGATGGWETEAFF
abundance: .
d_gene: TRBD1
j_gene: TRBJ1-1
v_gene: TRBV5-4
len: 16

CDR3nt: TGCGCCAGCACAGTACCCTGGGGAAATTCACCCCTCCACTTT
CDR3aa: CASTVPWGNSPLHF
abundance: .
d_gene: .
j_gene: TRBJ1-6
v_gene: TRBV23-1
len: 14

CDR3nt: TGTGCCAGTAGTTCCTTCGGGACATCTGGATCACCCCTCCACTTT
CDR3aa: CASSSFGTSGSPLHF
abundance: .
d_gene: .
j_gene: TRBJ1-6
v_gene: TRBV19
len: 15

CDR3nt: TGTGCCAGCATCGAAGGACAGGGGTTCTCCTACGAGCAGTACTTC
CDR3aa: CASIEGQGFSYEQYF
abundance: .
d_gene: TRBD1
j_gene: TRBJ2-7
v_gene: TRBV6-5
len: 15

CDR3nt: TGTGCCAGCAGTTTACGGGACTGGACCTACGAGCAGTACTTC
CDR3aa: CASSLRDWTYEQYF
abundance: .
d_gene: .
j_gene: TRBJ2-7
v_gene: TRBV6-2/TRBV6-3
len: 14

CDR3nt: TGTGCCAGCAGTTCGTCCGGGACAGCTTCCCCTGGAAACACCATATATTTT
CDR3aa: CASSSSGTASPGNTIYF
abundance: .
d_gene: TRBD1
j_gene: TRBJ1-3
v_gene: TRBV28
len: 17

CDR3nt: TGCGCCAGCAGCTTGGGAGGACAGGGGTCGAACACTGAAGCTTTCTTT
CDR3aa: CASSLGGQGSNTEAFF
abundance: .
d_gene: TRBD1
j_gene: TRBJ1-1
v_gene: TRBV5-1
len: 16

CDR3nt: TGTGCCAGCAGCTTAGTCTCACAGGGGGCCGGGGAGCTGTTTTTT
CDR3aa: CASSLVSQGAGELFF
abundance: .
d_gene: TRBD1
j_gene: TRBJ2-2
v_gene: TRBV11-1
len: 15

CDR3nt: TGTGCCAGCAGCGTAGCGGCTAGCGGGGATACAGATACGCAGTATTTT
CDR3aa: CASSVAASGDTDTQYF
abundance: .
d_gene: TRBD2
j_gene: TRBJ2-3
v_gene: TRBV9
len: 16

CDR3nt: TGTGCCAGCAGCCCCGGGACAGGGGGCTACAATGAGCAGTTCTTC
CDR3aa: CASSPGTGGYNEQFF
abundance: .
d_gene: TRBD1
j_gene: TRBJ2-1
v_gene: TRBV7-9
len: 15

CDR3nt: TGTGCCAGCAGCTCCAGGGGGCTCGGCACTGAAGCTTTCTTT
CDR3aa: CASSSRGLGTEAFF
abundance: .
d_gene: TRBD1
j_gene: TRBJ1-1
v_gene: TRBV5-4
len: 14

CDR3nt: TGTGCCAGCAGTTCTGACAGTAACAATGAGCAGTTCTTC
CDR3aa: CASSSDSNNEQFF
abundance: .
d_gene: .
j_gene: TRBJ2-1
v_gene: TRBV28
len: 13

CDR3nt: TGTGCCACCCGAGAAGAGTTGGGAAAGAACACTGAAGCTTTCTTT
CDR3aa: CATREELGKNTEAFF
abundance: .
d_gene: .
j_gene: TRBJ1-1
v_gene: TRBV19
len: 15

CDR3nt: TGTGCCAGCAGCCAAGATCGCGGAAGGAACACTGAAGCTTTCTTT
CDR3aa: CASSQDRGRNTEAFF
abundance: few
d_gene: .
j_gene: TRBJ1-1
v_gene: TRBV14
len: 15

CDR3nt: TGCGCCAGCAGCCCCGGGACAGGAAATAATTCACCCCTCCACTTT
CDR3aa: CASSPGTGNNSPLHF
abundance: .
d_gene: TRBD1
j_gene: TRBJ1-6
v_gene: TRBV5-1
len: 15

CDR3nt: TGTGCCAGCAGCCCCCCGGGCAGATTCTATGGCTACACCTTC
CDR3aa: CASSPPGRFYGYTF
abundance: .
d_gene: .
j_gene: TRBJ1-2
v_gene: TRBV7-9
len: 14

CDR3nt: TGCGCCAGCAGCCAAGCCCCGACAGGAAAAGCTAACTATGGCTACACCTTC
CDR3aa: CASSQAPTGKANYGYTF
abundance: .
d_gene: .
j_gene: TRBJ1-2
v_gene: TRBV4-3
len: 17

CDR3nt: TGTGCCAGCAGCCCGGGCAGGGGGGCGATGGGTAATGAGCAGTTCTTC
CDR3aa: CASSPGRGAMGNEQFF
abundance: .
d_gene: .
j_gene: TRBJ2-1
v_gene: TRBV5-4
len: 16

CDR3nt: TGTGCCAGCAGCTTGTTAGGGAGTGGTCAGCCCCAGCATTTT
CDR3aa: CASSLLGSGQPQHF
abundance: .
d_gene: .
j_gene: TRBJ1-5
v_gene: TRBV5-4
len: 14

CDR3nt: TGTGCCAGCAGCGCGCAGGGCTACGGAAACACCATATATTTT
CDR3aa: CASSAQGYGNTIYF
abundance: .
d_gene: .
j_gene: TRBJ1-3
v_gene: TRBV7-9
len: 14

CDR3nt: TGTGCCAGCAGTGAAGCGCTTGGGGCCGGGGCAACTGAAGCTTTCTTT
CDR3aa: CASSEALGAGATEAFF
abundance: .
d_gene: .
j_gene: TRBJ1-1
v_gene: TRBV6-1
len: 16

CDR3nt: TGTGCCAGCAGGCCCGGGACCGCGCTTGAAGCTTTCTTT
CDR3aa: CASRPGTALEAFF
abundance: .
d_gene: .
j_gene: TRBJ1-1
v_gene: TRBV12-3/TRBV12-4
len: 13

CDR3nt: TGTGCCTGGAGTGTGGGGAGGGTCTCTTCCTACGAGCAGTACTTC
CDR3aa: CAWSVGRVSSYEQYF
abundance: .
d_gene: TRBD2
j_gene: TRBJ2-7
v_gene: TRBV30
len: 15

CDR3nt: TGTGCCAGCAGCTCGTTAGACAGGGGGGCTTCACCCCTCCACTTT
CDR3aa: CASSSLDRGASPLHF
abundance: .
d_gene: TRBD1
j_gene: TRBJ1-6
v_gene: TRBV5-6
len: 15

CDR3nt: TGTGCCAGCAGCCCGGGGACAGGGTCGCGGGAGCAGTACTTC
CDR3aa: CASSPGTGSREQYF
abundance: few
d_gene: TRBD1
j_gene: TRBJ2-7
v_gene: TRBV7-2
len: 14

CDR3nt: TGCGCCAGCAGACTGATACCGTCAACTAATGAAAAACTGTTTTTT
CDR3aa: CASRLIPSTNEKLFF
abundance: .
d_gene: .
j_gene: TRBJ1-4
v_gene: TRBV5-1
len: 15

CDR3nt: TGTGCCAGCTCACCACGGCGGGACCCCTGGGTTGATACGCAGTATTTT
CDR3aa: CASSPRRDPWVDTQYF
abundance: .
d_gene: .
j_gene: TRBJ2-3
v_gene: TRBV18
len: 16

CDR3nt: TGCGCCAGCAGGGATATCGGGACAGGGGAAGATGAGCAGTTCTTC
CDR3aa: CASRDIGTGEDEQFF
abundance: .
d_gene: TRBD1
j_gene: TRBJ2-1
v_gene: TRBV10-2
len: 15

CDR3nt: TGTGCCAGCAGCAGCCGACAGGTACCGTACACCTTC
CDR3aa: CASSSRQVPYTF
abundance: .
d_gene: .
j_gene: TRBJ1-2
v_gene: TRBV28
len: 12

CDR3nt: TGTGCCAGCAGCCGTAATCAGGGCACTGAAGCTTTCTTT
CDR3aa: CASSRNQGTEAFF
abundance: .
d_gene: .
j_gene: TRBJ1-1
v_gene: TRBV7-2
len: 13

CDR3nt: TGTGCCAGCAGCGTAGAGGGACAGGATAATTCACCCCTCCACTTT
CDR3aa: CASSVEGQDNSPLHF
abundance: .
d_gene: TRBD1
j_gene: TRBJ1-6
v_gene: TRBV9
len: 15

CDR3nt: TGTGCCAGCAGTTACTCTAGCGGGGGGGAGACCCAGTACTTC
CDR3aa: CASSYSSGGETQYF
abundance: .
d_gene: TRBD2
j_gene: TRBJ2-5
v_gene: TRBV6-2/TRBV6-3
len: 14

CDR3nt: TGCGCCAGCAGCTTGGCAGGGGCAACAGATACGCAGTATTTT
CDR3aa: CASSLAGATDTQYF
abundance: .
d_gene: .
j_gene: TRBJ2-3
v_gene: TRBV5-1
len: 14

CDR3nt: TGCGCCAGCAGCTCCCAATTTGACAGTGAAGCTTTCTTT
CDR3aa: CASSSQFDSEAFF
abundance: .
d_gene: .
j_gene: TRBJ1-1
v_gene: TRBV5-1
len: 13